This T cell receptor (beta chain) was documented in a study of human T cells and chemical hapten exposure. Time point reported: pre-sensitization, week 0. Documented treatment: therapeutic diphenylcyclopropenone sensitization with weekly scalp DPC. In its sample, this clonotype was seen a few times. Its cognate antigen is unknown. One entry per CDR3 protein, called by TCRdb with MiXCR from the RACE reads. This table holds over 85,000 distinct CDR3 sequences, 10% to 13% found once. Study-level results: DPC sensitization did not alter TCRs above 1 in 1000 frequency.

This clonotype was obtained from a woman aged 55-70 years with alopecia areata. Some clones in this sample may be carry-over from other donors' samples. The source material was whole blood, sampled in connection with sensitization to the hapten diphenylcyclopropenone (DPC).

The CDR3 DNA reads as TGCGCCAGCCGCGGCGACGGGGGGTCCGGAGAGACCCAGTACTTC. Translation gives CASRGDGGSGETQYF. The genes are TRBV5-1 and TRBJ2-5, with 7 bases fitting TRBD2. The germline V gene has CDR1 SGHRS and CDR2 YFSETQ. The CDR3 loop spans 15 amino acids. V was pared by 7 bases and J by 4 bases, with 13 bases of the junction left unmatched.